Below, one TCR beta chain is given with its context. This sample is part of a study of blood T cell repertoires in COVID-19. The CDR3 spans 16 residues. Germline V CDR1 and CDR2: SGHAT, FQNNGV. V shed 1 base, J shed 2 bases, and the junction held 7 bases outside the gene matches. Sequenced by immunoSEQ multiplex PCR; TCRdb stores in-frame clones only, minus some. The sample includes some 130,000 clones, roughly 90% seen only once; the top ten take approximately 4.5%. This sequence joins TRBV11-2 and TRBJ2-7; 8 bases match TRBD1. The material sequenced was peripheral blood. This sequence originates from a man between 60 and 70 years old with COVID-19, enrolled during active disease. The CDR3 region is CASSLVRDRTTYEQYF. The CDR3 DNA follows: TGTGCCAGCAGCTTAGTACGGGACAGGACGACCTACGAGCAGTACTTC.